The 28 T cell receptor beta chains reported below all come from one sample, sequenced in a study of cytomegalovirus exposure and HLA in healthy donors. Primers for the PCR totalled 60 Vbeta and 13 Jbeta. Produced via immunoSEQ multiplex PCR; TCRdb's table is partial and in-frame only. This sample has tens of thousands of clones, with 78% found just once. Specimen: PBMCs. These receptors all come from a male donor in good health and CMV-seropositive.

V and J are TRBV10-3 and TRBJ1-1; TRBD1 aligns across 10 bases. The CDR3 is 15 amino acids. In germline, CDR1 is ENHRY, CDR2 SYGVKD. The V and J ends lost 1 base and 6 bases, in that order; junction bases with no gene match: 5. The CDR3 region has the DNA TGTGCCATCAGTGAGTGGGACAGGGGAGGACCTGAAGCTTTCTTT. Protein sequence: CAISEWDRGGPEAFF.

V gene TRBV6-1 combines with J gene TRBJ2-5; 7 bases fit TRBD2. This CDR3 region has 14 residues. The germline V gene has CDR1 MNHNS and CDR2 SASEGT. V dropped 7 bases and J dropped 7; count of bases not matched to a gene: 12. The CDR3 nucleotides read TGTGCCAGCACCGGGACTACCACAGCGGGGACCCAGTACTTC. This codes for CASTGTTTAGTQYF.

This clone was found a few times. V usage is TRBV5-6 and J usage is TRBJ2-2, with a possible D match to TRBD2 (5 bases). V dropped 4 bases and J dropped 0 bases, with 7 bases sitting between them. The CDR3 is made up of 14 amino acids. Germline V gene lookup returns CDR1 SGHDT and CDR2 YYEEEE. The DNA of the CDR3 is TGTGCCAGCAGCCGGGGTCCGAACACCGGGGAGCTGTTTTTT. It translates to CASSRGPNTGELFF. Full variable domain (missing parts from reference TRBV5-6 and TRBJ2-2): DAGVTQSPTHLIKTRGQQVTLRCSPKSGHDTVSWYQQALGQGPQFIFQYYEEEERQRGNFPDRFSGHQFPNYSSELNVNALLLGDSALYLCASSRGPNTGELFFGEGSRLTVL.

The rearrangement links TRBV4-2 to TRBJ1-1, with D maybe TRBD1 (6 bases). This CDR3 has 15 amino acids. Germline V gives CDR1 LGHNA, CDR2 YNFKEQ. Trimming took off 1 base at V and 0 bases at J, with 9 bases between the two ends. The CDR3 is CASSQGGQMNTEAFF. The CDR3 DNA follows: TGTGCCAGCAGCCAAGGGGGACAAATGAACACTGAAGCTTTCTTT.

The CDR3 protein is CASSLSGQGIGEQYF. The CDR3 DNA sequence: TGTGCCAGCAGTTTATCGGGACAGGGCATTGGCGAGCAGTACTTC. V gene TRBV27 combines with J gene TRBJ2-7, with TRBD1 matching over 9 bases. Trimming removed 0 bases from V and 6 bases from J; junction bases left unmatched: 6. Germline CDR1 reads MNHEY; CDR2 reads SMNVEV (reference sequence). The CDR3 contains 15 residues.

DNA for the CDR3: TGTGCCAGCAGTGCGACAGGGGGCACCGGGGAGCTGTTTTTT. It translates to CASSATGGTGELFF. The chain is built from TRBV2 and TRBJ2-2, with 9 positions matching TRBD1. J was trimmed by 4 bases and V by 4 bases; bases with no gene match: 1. The CDR3 runs to 14 residues. Germline V gene data show CDR1 as SNHLY and CDR2 as FYNNEI.

The rearrangement uses TRBV5-1 and TRBJ2-7; D ambiguous. The CDR3 has 12 amino acids. V lost 3 bases and J lost 3, with 7 bases in between. Germline V CDR1 and CDR2: SGHRS, YFSETQ. The CDR3: CASSSGSYEQYF. The DNA of the CDR3 is TGCGCCAGCAGCTCGGGTAGCTACGAGCAGTACTTC. The full variable domain, with the rest looked up from reference TRBV5-1 and TRBJ2-7, is KAGVTQTPRYLIKTRGQQVTLSCSPISGHRSVSWYQQTPGQGLQFLFEYFSETQRNKGNFPGRFSGRQFSNSRSEMNVSTLELGDSALYLCASSSGSYEQYFGPGTRLTVT.

V usage is TRBV2 and J usage is TRBJ2-5; D is perhaps TRBD1 (6 bases). TRBJ2-7 matches the DNA end more closely, so the J call is doubtful. The length of the CDR3 is 11 residues. CDR1 SNHLY and CDR2 FYNNEI come from the germline V gene. The CDR3 sequence: CASTGVGEQYF. CDR3 DNA sequence: TGTGCCAGCACAGGGGTGGGCGAGCAGTACTTC.

The chain carries TRBV2 and TRBJ1-2, with a possible D match to TRBD1 (5 bases). V was cut by 6 bases and J by 5 bases, with 16 bases left in between. The CDR3 totals 14 residues. CDR1 is SNHLY and CDR2 is FYNNEI in the germline V gene. The CDR3 here is CASRATRTTYGYTF. In DNA, the CDR3 is TGTGCCAGCAGAGCCACGCGGACAACTTATGGCTACACCTTC. Together with reference TRBV2 and TRBJ1-2, the CDR3 gives the full variable domain: EPEVTQTPSHQVTQMGQEVILRCVPISNHLYFYWYRQILGQKVEFLVSFYNNEISEKSEIFDDQFSVERPDGSNFTLKIRSTKLEDSAMYFCASRATRTTYGYTFGSGTRLTVV.

The chain carries TRBV11-2 and TRBJ1-2, with D maybe TRBD1 (5 bases). The CDR3 runs 14 residues. The V gene's germline CDR1 is SGHAT and CDR2 FQNNGV. The ends were cut back, 5 bases at V and 2 bases at J, with 12 bases in the middle. In DNA, the CDR3 is TGTGCCAGCAGCCCCTGGCAGGGAAACTATGGCTACACCTTC. Translating gives CASSPWQGNYGYTF.

CDR3 in DNA: TGTGCCAGCAGCGTAGGCGGGTTCGGCCATCAGCCCCAGCATTTT. Translated, it gives CASSVGGFGHQPQHF. The rearrangement links TRBV9 to TRBJ1-5; no clear D gene. The CDR3 is made up of 15 amino acids. Germline V gene sequence: CDR1 SGDLS, CDR2 YYNGEE. V lost 0 bases, J lost 5 bases, and 12 bases lay in between.

The chain links TRBV15 to TRBJ1-2, with D unresolved. Deletions cut 0 bases from V and 2 bases from J, with 10 bases between. Germline CDR1 reads LNHNV; CDR2 reads YYDKDF (reference sequence). This CDR3 comprises 15 residues. The CDR3 is CATSRDYISNYGYTF. Here the CDR3 DNA reads TGTGCCACCAGCAGAGATTATATTAGCAACTATGGCTACACCTTC. The full variable domain, completed using reference TRBV15 and TRBJ1-2, is DAMVIQNPRYQVTQFGKPVTLSCSQTLNHNVMYWYQQKSSQAPKLLFHYYDKDFNNEADTPDNFQSRRPNTSFCFLDIRSPGLGDTAMYLCATSRDYISNYGYTFGSGTRLTVV.

The chain employs TRBV7-2 and TRBJ2-7; tentative D call: TRBD1 (6 bases). This CDR3 is 14 amino acids long. V was clipped by 5 bases and J by 4 bases, with 15 bases between them. Germline loops: CDR1 SGHTA, CDR2 FQGNSA. The CDR3 reads CASSTPGHGYEQYF. The DNA of the CDR3 is TGTGCCAGCAGCACCCCGGGACACGGTTACGAGCAGTACTTC.

The V call is TRBV4-1, the J call TRBJ1-2, with D possibly being TRBD1 (6 bases). The germline V gene has CDR1 MGHRA and CDR2 YSYEKL. Trimming removed 4 bases from V and 5 bases from J, with 20 bases in between. The CDR3 extends over 16 amino acids. The CDR3 region is CASSLWGGAQGYGYTF. Written as DNA, the CDR3 is TGCGCCAGCAGCCTCTGGGGGGGGGCCCAGGGATATGGCTACACCTTC.

The chain employs TRBV19 and TRBJ1-4; TRBD1 is a possible D gene (5 bases). V lost 3 bases, J lost 4 bases, and 9 bases lay in between. Germline CDR1 LNHDA, CDR2 SQIVND (reference sequence). The CDR3 runs to 14 residues. The DNA of the CDR3 is TGTGCCAGTAGTATTGACAGCCTTAATGAAAAACTGTTTTTT. Amino acid sequence: CASSIDSLNEKLFF.

The V gene is TRBV7-9, the J gene TRBJ1-2, with D maybe TRBD1 (6 bases). V was clipped by 5 bases and J by 6 bases, with 10 bases between them. The germline CDR1 and CDR2 sequences are SEHNR and FQNEAQ (reference sequence). The CDR3 consists of 12 residues. This chain's CDR3 is CASSPQGNGYTF. CDR3 in DNA: TGTGCCAGCAGCCCGCAGGGGAATGGCTACACCTTC.

The genes are TRBV18 and TRBJ2-1; D perhaps matches TRBD2 (6 bases). In germline, CDR1 is KGHSH, CDR2 LQKENI. Trimming cost V 5 bases and J 8 bases, with 19 bases left between them. The CDR3 spans 15 residues. This CDR3 reads CASSWGGLRVDEQFF. Written as DNA, the CDR3 is TGTGCCAGCTCATGGGGAGGACTCAGGGTGGATGAGCAGTTCTTC. Full variable domain (remainder filled in from reference TRBV18 and TRBJ2-1): NAGVMQNPRHLVRRRGQEARLRCSPMKGHSHVYWYRQLPEEGLKFMVYLQKENIIDESGMPKERFSAEFPKEGPSILRIQQVVRGDSAAYFCASSWGGLRVDEQFFGPGTRLTVL.

This chain uses TRBV6-1 with TRBJ1-1, with 7 bases fitting TRBD1. Germline CDR1 is MNHNS and CDR2 is SASEGT. Germline trimming cut 7 bases from V and 5 bases from J; bases unmatched to any gene: 7. The CDR3 has 13 residues. The CDR3 is CASIISGGTEAFF. CDR3 bases: TGTGCCAGCATCATCTCAGGGGGTACTGAAGCTTTCTTT.

This chain connects TRBV10-3 to TRBJ2-5, with D tentatively TRBD2 (6 bases). The J call is doubtful: the DNA matches TRBJ2-7 better. Germline values: CDR1 ENHRY, CDR2 SYGVKD. The CDR3 is 15 residues long. CDR3 in amino acids: CAISDHGTGAYEQYF. The CDR3 bases are TGTGCCATCAGTGATCACGGGACGGGAGCCTACGAGCAGTACTTC.

The CDR3 region is CATSRGGAGAYEQYF. CDR3 nucleotide sequence: TGTGCCACCAGCAGAGGCGGGGCTGGGGCCTACGAGCAGTACTTC. The gene calls are TRBV15 and TRBJ2-7; D possibly corresponds to TRBD2 (6 bases). Trimming removed 1 base from V and 2 bases from J, with 12 bases in between. CDR3 length: 15 amino acids. Germline V CDR1 and CDR2: LNHNV, YYDKDF (reference sequence).

V and J are TRBV28 and TRBJ2-4, with no clear D. Germline CDR1 MDHEN, CDR2 SYDVKM. This CDR3 has 14 amino acids. The V gene lost 6 bases and the J gene lost 0 bases, with 9 bases spanning the gap. CDR3 in amino acids: CASRQVLAKNIQYF. The DNA of the CDR3 is TGTGCCAGCAGGCAGGTTCTAGCCAAAAACATTCAGTACTTC.

The V gene is TRBV15, the J gene TRBJ2-3; possibly TRBD2 for D (5 bases). CDR3 length equals 14 residues. V was shortened by 1 base and J by 1 base, with 6 bases between the two germline ends. Germline CDR1 is LNHNV and CDR2 is YYDKDF (reference sequence). The CDR3 is CATSRAGGTDTQYF. In DNA form, the CDR3 reads TGTGCCACCAGCAGAGCCGGGGGCACAGATACGCAGTATTTT.

The count of this clone is one. The chain combines TRBV11-2 with TRBJ2-7; 11 bases match TRBD2. V lost 1 base and J lost 3; bases outside the gene matches: 2. The CDR3 spans 15 residues. Germline V CDR1 and CDR2: SGHAT, FQNNGV. The CDR3 region has the DNA TGTGCCAGCAGCTTAGGGACTAGCGGGTTCTACGAGCAGTACTTC. Protein product: CASSLGTSGFYEQYF.

The chain links TRBV29-1 to TRBJ1-2; D is undetermined. The germline gives CDR1 SQVTM, CDR2 ANQGSEA. Trimming pared 0 bases from V and 5 bases from J, leaving 13 bases between. The CDR3 totals 14 residues. In nucleotides, the CDR3 is TGCAGCGTTGAAGATCGTCGGGGTGGGTATGGCTACACCTTC. Amino acids: CSVEDRRGGYGYTF.

V gene TRBV7-1 combines with J gene TRBJ1-1; 8 bases match TRBD1. TRBV7-1 has ORF status, its function being uncertain. This CDR3 has 24 amino acids. V lost 2 bases and J lost 0; bases outside the gene matches: 29. In nucleotides, the CDR3 is TGTGCCAGCAGCTCATTACCTTTAGGATGGCAGGGGGCCGATTCGACCATAATGAACACTGAAGCTTTCTTT. This encodes CASSSLPLGWQGADSTIMNTEAFF.

This clone was seen once. Its ends do not fully match the called genes, so a read error is possible. The J gene is TRBJ2-7, the V gene TRBV7-9; D is ambiguous. This CDR3 has 11 residues. Germline-derived CDR1 and CDR2 are SEHNR and FQNEAQ (reference sequence). The CDR3, as DNA: TGTTCCAGCAGCCCCGCCTACGAGCAGTACTTC. Translating it yields CSSSPAYEQYF. The complete variable domain, with remaining parts taken from reference TRBV7-9 and TRBJ2-7, reads DTGVSQNPRHKITKRGQNVTFRCDPISEHNRLYWYRQTLGQGPEFLTYFQNEAQLEKSRLLSDRFSAERPKGSFSTLEIQRTEQGDSAMYLCSSSPAYEQYFGPGTRLTVT.

This clone turned up a few times. V gene TRBV28 combines with J gene TRBJ2-6; 9 nucleotides match TRBD2. The germline gives CDR1 MDHEN, CDR2 SYDVKM. This CDR3 region has 16 residues. V lost 5 bases to trimming and J lost 0 bases; unmatched junction nucleotides: 2. The CDR3 DNA is TGTGCCAGCAGTAGACTAGCGGACTCTGGGGCCAACGTCCTGACTTTC. Protein: CASSRLADSGANVLTF.

V usage is TRBV7-2 and J usage is TRBJ1-2; 7 positions agree with TRBD1. The CDR3 loop spans 13 amino acids. Germline V gene sequence: CDR1 SGHTA, CDR2 FQGNSA. J gave up 8 bases and V 5 bases, and 8 bases lay outside the gene matches. The CDR3 protein is CASSPGQSRGYTF. CDR3 coding DNA: TGTGCCAGCAGCCCGGGACAGTCGCGCGGCTACACCTTC. Full variable domain (remainder filled in from reference TRBV7-2 and TRBJ1-2): GAGVSQSPSNKVTEKGKDVELRCDPISGHTALYWYRQSLGQGLEFLIYFQGNSAPDKSGLPSDRFSAERTGGSVSTLTIQRTQQEDSAVYLCASSPGQSRGYTFGSGTRLTVV.